The next 16 T cell receptor beta chains were all read from a single sample in a study of cytomegalovirus exposure and HLA in healthy donors. Use of 60 Vbeta and 13 Jbeta primers characterized the PCR. Profiling relied on immunoSEQ multiplex PCR, and the TCRdb table lists in-frame clones only, not all of them. The sample has around 110,000 clones; roughly 66% are singletons. Sequenced sample: PBMCs. The receptors were sampled from a man in his late teens or twenties in good health and CMV-seronegative.

The rearrangement joins TRBV6-1 to TRBJ2-7; 7 nucleotides align to TRBD1. Trimming removed 6 bases from V and 6 bases from J; junction bases left unmatched: 11. CDR1 and CDR2 (germline): MNHNS, SASEGT. The CDR3 runs 14 residues. The CDR3 is CASSRTGVKGEQYF. For the CDR3, the DNA is TGTGCCAGCAGCCGGACAGGAGTCAAGGGCGAGCAGTACTTC.

This clone appeared a few times. V gene TRBV25-1 combines with J gene TRBJ2-2; TRBD2 matches 7 bases. V lost 1 base to trimming and J lost 6 bases; unmatched junction nucleotides: 2. The CDR3 covers 14 residues. CDR1 is MGHDK, CDR2 SYGVNS, per germline. The chain's CDR3 is CASSEWGGAGELFF. In DNA form, the CDR3 reads TGTGCCAGCAGTGAATGGGGGGGGGCCGGGGAGCTGTTTTTT.

This sequence joins TRBV28 and TRBJ2-1; D gene ambiguous. V gave up 8 bases and J gave up 9 bases, with 14 bases separating them. The length of the CDR3 is 12 residues. Germline V gene sequence: CDR1 MDHEN, CDR2 SYDVKM. The CDR3 spells CASVPSPGEQFF. The CDR3 DNA is TGTGCCAGCGTCCCTTCACCGGGTGAGCAGTTCTTC.

V usage is TRBV4-1 and J usage is TRBJ2-5; possible D gene TRBD2, 6 bases. CDR3 size: 14 residues. Between the trimmed V and J ends, which lost 1 base and 5 bases, there was a span of 11 bases. CDR1 MGHRA and CDR2 YSYEKL come from the germline V gene. The CDR3: CASSQARLGETQYF. Written as DNA, the CDR3 is TGCGCCAGCAGCCAAGCGCGACTAGGGGAGACCCAGTACTTC.

In this sample, this clone turned up a few times. This rearrangement joins TRBV19 to TRBJ2-7, with 14 bases identical to TRBD2. V shed 5 bases, J shed 3 bases, and the junction held 3 bases outside the gene matches. From germline, CDR1 is LNHDA and CDR2 SQIVND (reference sequence). CDR3 length: 15 residues. The CDR3 nucleotides are TGTGCCAGTAGTTCCGGGACTAGCGGGAGCTACGAGCAGTACTTC. This codes for CASSSGTSGSYEQYF.

The CDR3 region is CSVVAGGPYEQFF. The CDR3 DNA is TGCAGCGTGGTAGCGGGGGGGCCGTATGAGCAGTTCTTC. The chain employs TRBV29-1 and TRBJ2-1; 11 bases line up with TRBD2. After removal of 6 bases from V and 8 bases from J, the junction contained 6 bases not matched to a gene. The CDR3 length is 13 residues. CDR1 is SQVTM and CDR2 is ANQGSEA in the germline V gene.

This sequence joins TRBV21-1 and TRBJ1-1; TRBD1 is the table's D call, not checked against the DNA. TRBV21-1 is annotated as a pseudogene. This CDR3 contains 16 residues. Here the CDR3 reads CASSKTQGPLNTEAFF. DNA of the CDR3: TGTGCCAGCAGCAAGACGCAGGGGCCGTTGAACACTGAAGCTTTCTTT.

This clone appeared a single time. The chain carries TRBV6-9 and TRBJ1-1; a possible D gene is TRBD1 (6 bases). The length of the CDR3 is 14 residues. The ends were cut back, 8 bases at V and 0 bases at J, with 13 bases in the middle. The germline CDR1 and CDR2 sequences are MNHGY and SVAAGI. CDR3 DNA sequence: TGTGCCAGCGGGGCAGGGGCGATGAACACTGAAGCTTTCTTT. It yields the protein CASGAGAMNTEAFF.

CDR3 sequence (DNA): TGTGCCAGTAGTCTAAGCTCAGGTGACAATCAGCCCCAGCATTTT. Translated: CASSLSSGDNQPQHF. The chain carries TRBV19 and TRBJ1-5, with no clear D. V was trimmed by 5 bases and J by 3 bases, leaving 14 bases between them. The germline V gene encodes CDR1 LNHDA and CDR2 SQIVND (reference sequence). The CDR3 extends over 15 amino acids.

The V gene is TRBV28, the J gene TRBJ2-3; TRBD2 aligns across 11 bases. V was pared by 6 bases and J by 11 bases, with 4 bases of the junction left unmatched. The CDR3 covers 12 residues. From germline, CDR1 is MDHEN and CDR2 SYDVKM. DNA for the CDR3: TGTGCCAGCAGCTCCGGGACTAGCGGGCAGTATTTT. It encodes CASSSGTSGQYF.

The CDR3 bases are TGTGCCAGCAGTGAATGGACTAGCGGATCCTACAATGAGCAGTTCTTC. Translating it yields CASSEWTSGSYNEQFF. The V gene is TRBV6-1, the J gene TRBJ2-1; TRBD2 aligns across 10 bases. Trimming cost V 2 bases and J 1 base; bases outside gene matches: 2. Germline V gene data show CDR1 as MNHNS and CDR2 as SASEGT. The CDR3 is 16 amino acids.

The rearrangement links TRBV7-8 to TRBJ2-7; D is perhaps TRBD1 (6 bases). The CDR3 covers 15 residues. Per germline, CDR1 SGHVS and CDR2 FQNEAQ. Deletions cut 4 bases from V and 4 bases from J, with 17 bases between. As DNA, the CDR3 is TGTGCCAGCAGCTCGACCCGGGACACCTTGTACGAGCAGTACTTC. Protein sequence: CASSSTRDTLYEQYF.

V gene TRBV7-2 combines with J gene TRBJ2-7; D is ambiguous. Germline CDR1 SGHTA, CDR2 FQGNSA. The germline V and J ends were trimmed by 5 bases and 3 bases, with 8 bases remaining between them. The CDR3 length is 12 residues. CDR3 sequence reads: CASSPGNYEQYF. DNA for the CDR3: TGTGCCAGCAGCCCCGGTAACTACGAGCAGTACTTC.

This clone was detected a few times. V usage is TRBV19 and J usage is TRBJ1-5; no clear D gene. The germline V gene encodes CDR1 LNHDA and CDR2 SQIVND (reference sequence). The V gene lost 9 bases and the J gene lost 0 bases, with 9 bases spanning the gap. This CDR3 is built from 13 residues. CDR3 nucleotides: TGTGCCAGCCGGGTGTATAGCAATCAGCCCCAGCATTTT. Encoded protein: CASRVYSNQPQHF.

This clone was counted a few times. The V gene is TRBV11-2, the J gene TRBJ1-1, with D possibly matching TRBD1 (5 bases). The CDR3 has 15 residues. V lost 5 bases and J 0 bases, leaving 13 bases between the germline ends. Germline V gene sequence: CDR1 SGHAT, CDR2 FQNNGV. For the CDR3, the DNA is TGTGCCAGCAGCCGGGGGGTTTATGTGAACACTGAAGCTTTCTTT. Translating it yields CASSRGVYVNTEAFF.

This clone appeared a few times. V and J are TRBV6-1 and TRBJ1-4, with D unresolved. The V gene lost 5 bases and the J gene lost 5 bases, with 15 bases spanning the gap. CDR3 length: 15 amino acids. Germline CDR1 and CDR2: MNHNS and SASEGT. In DNA, the CDR3 is TGTGCCAGCAGTATAAGGGTGGCGGGGAATGAAAAACTGTTTTTT. Encoded protein: CASSIRVAGNEKLFF.